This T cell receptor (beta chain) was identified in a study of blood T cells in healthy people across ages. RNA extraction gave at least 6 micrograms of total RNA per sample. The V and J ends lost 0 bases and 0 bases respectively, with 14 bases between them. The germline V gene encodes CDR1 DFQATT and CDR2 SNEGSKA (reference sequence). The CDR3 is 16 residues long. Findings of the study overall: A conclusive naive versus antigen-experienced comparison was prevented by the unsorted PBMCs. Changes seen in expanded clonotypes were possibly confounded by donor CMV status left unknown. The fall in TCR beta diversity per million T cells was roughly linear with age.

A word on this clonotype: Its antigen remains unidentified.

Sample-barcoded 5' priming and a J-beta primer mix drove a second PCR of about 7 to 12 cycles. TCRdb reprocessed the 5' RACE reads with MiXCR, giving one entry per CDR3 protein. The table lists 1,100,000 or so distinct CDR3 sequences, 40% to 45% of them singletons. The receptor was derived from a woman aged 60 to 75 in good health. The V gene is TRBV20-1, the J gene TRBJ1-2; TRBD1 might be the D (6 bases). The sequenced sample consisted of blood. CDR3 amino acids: CSARDARDTANYGYTF. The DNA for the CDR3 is TGCAGTGCTAGAGACGCCCGGGACACTGCTAACTATGGCTACACCTTC.